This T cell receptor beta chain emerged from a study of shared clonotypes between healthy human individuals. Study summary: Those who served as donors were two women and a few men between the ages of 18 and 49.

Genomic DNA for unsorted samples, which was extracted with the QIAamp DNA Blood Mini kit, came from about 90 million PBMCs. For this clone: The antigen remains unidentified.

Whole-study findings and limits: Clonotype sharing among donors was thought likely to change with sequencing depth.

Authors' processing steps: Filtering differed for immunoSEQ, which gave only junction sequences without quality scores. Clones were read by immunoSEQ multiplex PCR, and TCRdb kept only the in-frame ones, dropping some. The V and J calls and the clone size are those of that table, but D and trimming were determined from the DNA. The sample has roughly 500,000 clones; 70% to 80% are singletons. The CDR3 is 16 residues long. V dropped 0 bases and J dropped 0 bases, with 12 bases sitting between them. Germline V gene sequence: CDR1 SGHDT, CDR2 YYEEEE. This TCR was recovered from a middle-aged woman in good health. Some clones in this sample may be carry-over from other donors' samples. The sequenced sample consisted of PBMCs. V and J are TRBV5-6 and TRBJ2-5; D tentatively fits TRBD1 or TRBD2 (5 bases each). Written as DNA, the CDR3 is TGTGCCAGCAGCTTGGTGGGACCACGATACCAAGAGACCCAGTACTTC. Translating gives CASSLVGPRYQETQYF.